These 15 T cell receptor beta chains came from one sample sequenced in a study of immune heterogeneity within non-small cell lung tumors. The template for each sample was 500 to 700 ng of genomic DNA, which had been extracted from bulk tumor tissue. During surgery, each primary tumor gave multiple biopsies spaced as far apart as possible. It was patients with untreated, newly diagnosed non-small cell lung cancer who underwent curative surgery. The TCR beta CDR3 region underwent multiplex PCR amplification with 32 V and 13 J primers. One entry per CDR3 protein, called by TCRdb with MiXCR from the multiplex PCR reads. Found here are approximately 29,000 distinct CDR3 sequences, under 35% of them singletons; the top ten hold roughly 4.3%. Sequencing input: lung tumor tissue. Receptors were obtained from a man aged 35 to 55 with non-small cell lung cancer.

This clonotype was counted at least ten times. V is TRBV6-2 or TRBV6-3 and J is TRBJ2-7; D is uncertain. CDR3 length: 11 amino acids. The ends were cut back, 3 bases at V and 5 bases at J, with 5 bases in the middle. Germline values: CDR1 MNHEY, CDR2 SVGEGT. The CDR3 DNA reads TGTGCCAGCAGTTATTCGGACGAGCAGTACTTC. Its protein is CASSYSDEQYF.

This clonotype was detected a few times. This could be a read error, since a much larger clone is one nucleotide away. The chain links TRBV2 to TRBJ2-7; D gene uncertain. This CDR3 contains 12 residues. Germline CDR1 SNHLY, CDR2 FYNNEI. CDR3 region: CASTEASCEQYF. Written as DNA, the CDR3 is TGTGCCAGCACTGAGGCCTCCTGCGAGCAGTACTTC. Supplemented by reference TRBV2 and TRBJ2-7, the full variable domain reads EPEVTQTPSHQVTQMGQEVILRCVPISNHLYFYWYRQILGQKVEFLVSFYNNEISEKSEIFDDQFSVERPDGSNFTLKIRSTKLEDSAMYFCASTEASCEQYFGPGTRLTVT.

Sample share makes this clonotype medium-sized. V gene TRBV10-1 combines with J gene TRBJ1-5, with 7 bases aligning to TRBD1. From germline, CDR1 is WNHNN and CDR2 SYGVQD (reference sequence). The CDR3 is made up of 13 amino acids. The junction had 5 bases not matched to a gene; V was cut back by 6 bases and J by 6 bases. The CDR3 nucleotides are TGCGCCAGCAGCGGGGACAGAAGTCAGCCCCAGCATTTT. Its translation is CASSGDRSQPQHF.

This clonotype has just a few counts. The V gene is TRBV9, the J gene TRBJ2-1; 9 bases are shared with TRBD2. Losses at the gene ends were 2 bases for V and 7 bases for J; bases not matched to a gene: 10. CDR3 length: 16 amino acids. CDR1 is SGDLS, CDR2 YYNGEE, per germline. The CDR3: CASSVEGAGGRNEQFF. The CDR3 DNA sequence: TGTGCCAGCAGCGTGGAGGGAGCGGGAGGTAGGAATGAGCAGTTCTTC.

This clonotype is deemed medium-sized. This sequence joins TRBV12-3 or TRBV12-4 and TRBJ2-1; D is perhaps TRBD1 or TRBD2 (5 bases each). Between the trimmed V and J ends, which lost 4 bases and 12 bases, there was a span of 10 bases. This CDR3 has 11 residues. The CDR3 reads CASSSGTTQFF. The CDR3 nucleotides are TGTGCCAGCAGTTCCGGGACCACGCAGTTCTTC.

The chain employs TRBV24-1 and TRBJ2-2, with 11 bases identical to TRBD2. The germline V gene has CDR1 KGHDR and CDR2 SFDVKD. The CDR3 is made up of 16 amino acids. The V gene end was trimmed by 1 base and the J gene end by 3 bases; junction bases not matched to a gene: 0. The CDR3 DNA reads TGTGCCACCAGTGATTTACTAGCGGGAGACACCGGGGAGCTGTTTTTT. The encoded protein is CATSDLLAGDTGELFF.

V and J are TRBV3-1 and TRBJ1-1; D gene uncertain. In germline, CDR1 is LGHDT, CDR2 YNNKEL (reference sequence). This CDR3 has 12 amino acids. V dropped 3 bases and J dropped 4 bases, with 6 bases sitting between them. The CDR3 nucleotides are TGTGCCAGCAGCCATGTAGGCACTGAAGCTTTCTTT. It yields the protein CASSHVGTEAFF.

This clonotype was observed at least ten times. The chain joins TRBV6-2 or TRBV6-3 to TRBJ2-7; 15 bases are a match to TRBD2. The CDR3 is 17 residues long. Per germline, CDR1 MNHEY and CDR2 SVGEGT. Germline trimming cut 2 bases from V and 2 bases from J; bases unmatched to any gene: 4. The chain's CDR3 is CASSYTGLAGGAYEQYF. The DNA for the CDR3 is TGTGCCAGCAGTTACACCGGACTAGCGGGGGGGGCCTACGAGCAGTACTTC.

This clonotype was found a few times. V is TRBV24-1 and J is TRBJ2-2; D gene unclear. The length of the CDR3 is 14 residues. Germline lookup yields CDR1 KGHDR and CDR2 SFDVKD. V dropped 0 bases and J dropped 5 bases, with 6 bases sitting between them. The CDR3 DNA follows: TGTGCCACCAGTGATTTGCAAAATACCGGGGAGCTGTTTTTT. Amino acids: CATSDLQNTGELFF.

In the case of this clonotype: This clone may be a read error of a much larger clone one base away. CDR3 in amino acids: CSVNTDTQYF. The CDR3, as DNA: TGCAGTGTTAACACAGATACGCAGTATTTT. The rearrangement joins TRBV20-1 to TRBJ2-3, with D hard to call. V lost 7 bases, J lost 2 bases, and 4 bases lay in between. The length of the CDR3 is 10 residues. CDR1 is DFQATT, CDR2 SNEGSKA, per germline (reference sequence).

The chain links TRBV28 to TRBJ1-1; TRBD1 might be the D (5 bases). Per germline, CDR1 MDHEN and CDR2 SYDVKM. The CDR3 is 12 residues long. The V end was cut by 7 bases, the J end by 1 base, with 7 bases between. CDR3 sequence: CASMGGNTEAFF. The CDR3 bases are TGTGCCAGCATGGGGGGGAACACTGAAGCTTTCTTT.

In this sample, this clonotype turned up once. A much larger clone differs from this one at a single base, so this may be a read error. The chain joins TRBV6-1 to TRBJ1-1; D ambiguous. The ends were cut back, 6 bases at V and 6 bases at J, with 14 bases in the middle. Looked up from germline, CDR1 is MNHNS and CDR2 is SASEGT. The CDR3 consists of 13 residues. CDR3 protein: CASSSGFAAEAFF. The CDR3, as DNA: TGTGCCAGCAGCTCGGGGTTTGCCGCTGAAGCTTTCTTT.

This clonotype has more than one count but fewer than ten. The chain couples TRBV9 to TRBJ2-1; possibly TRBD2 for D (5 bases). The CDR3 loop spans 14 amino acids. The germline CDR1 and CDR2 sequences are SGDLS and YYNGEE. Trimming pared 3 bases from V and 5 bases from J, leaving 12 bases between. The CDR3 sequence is CASSGGAPNNEQFF. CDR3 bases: TGTGCCAGCAGCGGGGGAGCCCCGAACAATGAGCAGTTCTTC.

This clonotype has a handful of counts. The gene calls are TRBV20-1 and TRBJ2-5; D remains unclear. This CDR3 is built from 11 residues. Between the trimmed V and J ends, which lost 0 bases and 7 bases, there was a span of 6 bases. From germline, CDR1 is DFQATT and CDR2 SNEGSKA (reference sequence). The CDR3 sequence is CSARDHPTQYF. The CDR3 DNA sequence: TGCAGTGCTAGAGATCACCCGACCCAGTACTTC.

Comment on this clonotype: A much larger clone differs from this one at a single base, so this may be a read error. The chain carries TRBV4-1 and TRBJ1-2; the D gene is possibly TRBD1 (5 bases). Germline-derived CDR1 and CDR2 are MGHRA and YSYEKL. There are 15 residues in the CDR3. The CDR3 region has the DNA TGCCCCAGCAGCCAAGTTCTAGCCCGGGACGATGGCTACACCTTC. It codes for CPSSQVLARDDGYTF.